The present entry profiles one TCR beta chain with its context. Its antigen is still unknown. One entry per CDR3 protein results from TCRdb running MiXCR on the reads. The data contain approximately 590,000 distinct CDR3 sequences, 40% of them singletons. Trimming stripped 3 bases from V and 1 base from J, with 13 bases between. CDR3 length equals 14 residues. Germline CDR1 and CDR2: DFQATT and SNEGSKA (reference sequence). The data are from a study of T cell repertoires in cytomegalovirus infection. Study results and caveats: CMV-specific HLA-C-restricted TCR beta clonotypes dominated the ex vivo response.

The receptor comes from a human donor in good health (CMV status not recorded). Some clones in this sample may be carry-over from other donors' samples. The source material was cultured PBMCs, sampled from culture after CMV antigen stimulation. The chain employs TRBV20-1 and TRBJ2-7; D tentatively reads TRBD1 or TRBD2 (5 bases each). Here the CDR3 DNA reads TGCAGTGCTAGGTCCGGGGCGGGTTCCTACGAGCAGTACTTC. Translated: CSARSGAGSYEQYF.